This TCR beta chain stems from a study of OX40 agonist ivuxolimab in advanced cancers. General notes on the study: Ivuxolimab was an agonistic, fully human IgG2 monoclonal antibody directed against OX40 (CD134), a costimulatory receptor. Intravenous ivuxolimab was administered to patients every 2 weeks at six dose levels: 0.01, 0.1, 0.3, 1.5, 3 and 10 mg/kg. Among the roughly 52 dose-escalation patients, around 19 had hepatocellular carcinoma, roughly 15 melanoma, 9 renal cell carcinoma and 9 head and neck cancer. In the dose-escalation cohort, more than 75% of patients were male, and the mean age was roughly 60 years, with a range of roughly 20 to 85. Patients were allowed to have had prior anti-PD-1, anti-PD-L1 or anti-CTLA-4 therapy, and around two fifths of the dose-escalation patients had been treated with checkpoint inhibitors. Partial responses occurred in three dose-escalation patients, of whom one had hepatocellular carcinoma and two had cutaneous melanoma. The point of sequencing TCRbeta in the periphery was to test whether ivuxolimab changed TCR sequence diversity and drove clonal T-cell expansion. The paper covers the monotherapy dose-escalation part of the phase I ivuxolimab trial, which included N ≈ 50 patients. Study-level results and caveats: Clonal expansion of both CD4+ and CD8+ blood T cells was observed from baseline to week 6 at doses 0.1 to 3.0 mg/kg. After ivuxolimab, CD8+ T cells had more expanded clones than CD4+ T cells on average. Low levels of normalized T-cell clonal expansion were also seen in some patients who did not respond. Which antigens the clonally expanded peripheral T cells were specific for was not determined. Partial responders in the 0.1-3.0 mg/kg groups had among the lowest normalized peripheral clonal expansion, especially among CD8+ T cells.

To sequence the TCRbeta CDR3 region, genomic DNA was isolated from the sorted cells. The immunoSEQ Assay was used for sequencing of TCRbeta CDR3 regions. TCRdb carries this immuneACCESS record with in-frame sequences only. Its versions omit some clonotypes, under half of them owing to an unresolved V gene in the studies checked, with the rest unexplained. In this sample the table shows tens of thousands of clones, approximately 89% of which occur a single time. The ten biggest clones cover 0.19% of the sample. CDR3 length: 17 amino acids, cysteine to phenylalanine. Left in the record is the CDR3 DNA by itself, 51 bases read in frame from the first base. Relative to germline, V is 0 bases shorter and J is 7 bases shorter, with 16 bases between their ends. CDR1 and CDR2, looked up from the germline V gene, are SGHDN and FVKESK. About this clone: Its binding antigen is unknown. Qualities for individual bases were not recorded, and no much larger clone is one base off.

Patients with a history of autoimmune disease or receiving systemic immunosuppression were excluded from the trial. In every dose cohort, peripheral blood was drawn for TCR sequencing at baseline, cycle 4 day 1, and cycle 7 day 1. Samples were obtained from an open-label, multicenter, first-in-human phase I dose-escalation trial of ivuxolimab. Adults with locally advanced or metastatic melanoma, renal cell, hepatocellular, or head and neck squamous cell carcinoma were enrolled in the trial. CD4+ and CD8+ T cells were sorted separately from peripheral blood before TCR sequencing. The sequence joins TRBV14 to TRBJ1-6; a weak D assignment points to TRBD1 (6 bases agree). Material: CD4+ or CD8+ T cells sorted from blood, obtained in a trial of the OX40 agonist ivuxolimab. This TCR was recovered from an adult with an advanced solid tumor such as melanoma, head and neck, liver or kidney cancer. The DNA sequence is TGTGCCAGCAGCCAAGATCTGAGGCCAGGGGTAAATTCACCCCTCCACTTT. This codes for CASSQDLRPGVNSPLHF.